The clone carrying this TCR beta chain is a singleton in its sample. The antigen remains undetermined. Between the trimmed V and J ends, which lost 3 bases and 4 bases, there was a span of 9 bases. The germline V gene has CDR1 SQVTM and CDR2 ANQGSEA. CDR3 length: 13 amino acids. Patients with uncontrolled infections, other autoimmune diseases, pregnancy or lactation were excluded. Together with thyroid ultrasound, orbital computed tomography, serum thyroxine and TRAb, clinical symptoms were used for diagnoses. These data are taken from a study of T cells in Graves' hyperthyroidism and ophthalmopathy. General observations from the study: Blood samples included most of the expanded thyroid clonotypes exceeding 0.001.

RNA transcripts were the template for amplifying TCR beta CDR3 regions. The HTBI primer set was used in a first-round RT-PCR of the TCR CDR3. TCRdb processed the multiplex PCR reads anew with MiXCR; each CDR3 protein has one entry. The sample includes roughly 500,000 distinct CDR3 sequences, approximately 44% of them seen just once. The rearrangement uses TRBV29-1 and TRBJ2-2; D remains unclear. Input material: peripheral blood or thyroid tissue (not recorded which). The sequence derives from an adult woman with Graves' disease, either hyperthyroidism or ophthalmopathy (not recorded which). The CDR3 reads CSVDAGSTGELFF. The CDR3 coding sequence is TGCAGCGTTGACGCAGGTTCCACCGGGGAGCTGTTTTTT.